One sample yielded the 22 T cell receptor beta chains listed below, sequenced in a study of PD-L1 blockade in urothelial cancer. Clones were sequenced by immunoSEQ multiplex PCR, and TCRdb holds only the in-frame ones, with some missing. The sample contains 75,000 to 90,000 clones, 82% of which appear only once. Source: PBMCs, taken around atezolizumab (anti-PD-L1) treatment. These TCRs come from a man between 65 and 85 years old with urothelial cancer.

The chain uses TRBV9 and TRBJ2-3; TRBD1 aligns across 9 bases. The ends lost 3 bases at V and 6 bases at J; junction bases unmatched: 8. The V gene's germline CDR1 is SGDLS and CDR2 YYNGEE. This CDR3 has 15 residues. The CDR3 bases are TGTGCCAGCAGCGGATTCCGGGACAGGGATGATACGCAGTATTTT. Protein product: CASSGFRDRDDTQYF.

The chain employs TRBV2 and TRBJ1-1, with D unclear. Germline assignment: CDR1 SNHLY and CDR2 FYNNEI. The CDR3 contains 13 residues. Trimming removed 4 bases from V and 1 base from J, with 7 bases in between. The DNA for the CDR3 is TGTGCCAGCAGTGCCACACCGAACACTGAAGCTTTCTTT. Its translation: CASSATPNTEAFF.

This clone appeared once. This chain joins TRBV6-1 and TRBJ2-7, with 8 bases that match TRBD2. The CDR3 consists of 15 residues. Losses at the gene ends were 6 bases for V and 2 bases for J; bases not matched to a gene: 9. Germline CDR1 reads MNHNS; CDR2 reads SASEGT. CDR3 in DNA: TGTGCCAGCAGGGCTACTAGCGGCGTTGCCTACGAGCAGTACTTC. As protein: CASRATSGVAYEQYF.

The CDR3: CASSFGQDPYEQYF. In DNA form, the CDR3 reads TGTGCCAGCAGCTTTGGACAAGACCCCTACGAGCAGTACTTC. The chain uses TRBV7-2 and TRBJ2-7, with D maybe TRBD1 (5 bases). This CDR3 has 14 amino acids. V lost 3 bases, J lost 2 bases, and 11 bases lay in between. Germline CDR1 SGHTA, CDR2 FQGNSA.

This rearrangement joins TRBV20-1 to TRBJ2-1; TRBD2 matches at 7 bases. Per germline, CDR1 DFQATT and CDR2 SNEGSKA (reference sequence). The CDR3 loop spans 11 amino acids. V lost 5 bases to trimming and J lost 10 bases; unmatched junction nucleotides: 5. The CDR3 is CSAGDYLEQFF. CDR3 DNA sequence: TGCAGTGCTGGGGACTACCTGGAGCAGTTCTTC.

By share of the sample, this clone is medium-sized. The chain links TRBV18 to TRBJ1-4; maybe TRBD1 (5 bases). This CDR3 is 12 amino acids long. Germline V gene lookup returns CDR1 KGHSH and CDR2 LQKENI. The V end lost 3 bases, the J end lost 8 bases, and 7 bases lay between the germline ends. The CDR3 coding sequence is TGTGCCAGCTCACCTCGACAGGAAAAACTGTTTTTT. It specifies CASSPRQEKLFF.

The gene calls are TRBV11-2 and TRBJ1-4; D unclear. This CDR3 contains 11 residues. The germline CDR1 and CDR2 sequences are SGHAT and FQNNGV. V was trimmed by 5 bases and J by 7 bases, leaving 5 bases between them. In DNA form, the CDR3 reads TGTGCCAGCAGCCCCGGTGAAAAACTGTTTTTT. Its protein is CASSPGEKLFF. The whole variable domain, remainder taken from reference TRBV11-2 and TRBJ1-4, is EAGVAQSPRYKIIEKRQSVAFWCNPISGHATLYWYQQILGQGPKLLIQFQNNGVVDDSQLPKDRFSAERLKGVDSTLKIQPAKLEDSAVYLCASSPGEKLFFGSGTQLSVL.

The chain has TRBV15 and TRBJ2-2; 9 nucleotides agree with TRBD1. J was trimmed by 2 bases and V by 5 bases; bases with no gene match: 3. CDR3 length: 15 amino acids. Per the germline V gene, CDR1 is LNHNV and CDR2 is YYDKDF (reference sequence). The CDR3 DNA reads as TGTGCCACCAGCGACAGGGGGGGCAACACCGGGGAGCTGTTTTTT. As protein: CATSDRGGNTGELFF. The variable domain in full, with the rest retrieved from reference TRBV15 and TRBJ2-2, is DAMVIQNPRYQVTQFGKPVTLSCSQTLNHNVMYWYQQKSSQAPKLLFHYYDKDFNNEADTPDNFQSRRPNTSFCFLDIRSPGLGDTAMYLCATSDRGGNTGELFFGEGSRLTVL.

The V gene is TRBV9, the J gene TRBJ2-3, with D perhaps TRBD2 (6 bases). The V end lost 3 bases, the J end lost 4 bases, and 18 bases lay between the germline ends. Germline CDR1 is SGDLS and CDR2 is YYNGEE. The CDR3 runs to 16 residues. The CDR3 coding sequence is TGTGCCAGCAGCGCAACCGGGACTCCCAGTTCAGATACGCAGTATTTT. Translation: CASSATGTPSSDTQYF.

This chain joins TRBV4-1 and TRBJ2-7; a weak D match, TRBD1 (5 bases). The germline CDR1 and CDR2 sequences are MGHRA and YSYEKL. The V end was cut by 1 base, the J end by 2 bases, with 12 bases between. CDR3 length: 15 amino acids. DNA for the CDR3: TGCGCCAGCAGCCAAGCATTCCCAGGGACCTACGAGCAGTACTTC. It is translated as CASSQAFPGTYEQYF.

V and J are TRBV4-2 and TRBJ2-1; 8 bases map to TRBD2. This CDR3 spans 15 amino acids. Germline trimming cut 4 bases from V and 10 bases from J; bases unmatched to any gene: 12. CDR1 is LGHNA and CDR2 is YNFKEQ in the germline V gene. CDR3 sequence: CASSPGLGDYSEQFF. The CDR3 region has the DNA TGTGCCAGCAGCCCGGGACTAGGGGACTACTCGGAGCAGTTCTTC.

This chain uses TRBV5-6 with TRBJ1-1, with D possibly TRBD1 on 5 matching bases. V was clipped by 3 bases and J by 4 bases, with 19 bases between them. The germline gives CDR1 SGHDT, CDR2 YYEEEE. The CDR3 spans 16 residues. CDR3 DNA: TGTGCCAGCAGCTCCCCCAGAAATGGGGGGGGCACTGAAGCTTTCTTT. Protein: CASSSPRNGGGTEAFF.

This rearrangement joins TRBV7-8 to TRBJ1-3, with 8 bases identical to TRBD1. J gave up 2 bases and V 2 bases, and 5 bases lay outside the gene matches. In germline, CDR1 is SGHVS, CDR2 FQNEAQ. This CDR3 spans 16 amino acids. The CDR3 DNA reads TGTGCCAGCAGCTTAAATCAGGGGGCTGCTGGAAACACCATATATTTT. Translated, it gives CASSLNQGAAGNTIYF.

The chain carries TRBV7-9 and TRBJ2-2, with D uncertain. V lost 6 bases and J lost 4, with 12 bases in between. CDR1 is SEHNR, CDR2 FQNEAQ, per germline (reference sequence). This CDR3 has 14 amino acids. CDR3 loop: CASRKGSSTGELFF. For the CDR3, the DNA is TGTGCCAGCAGAAAAGGTAGCAGCACCGGGGAGCTGTTTTTT.

The V call is TRBV6-1, the J call TRBJ2-7; TRBD1 matches at 7 bases. The ends lost 10 bases at V and 3 bases at J; junction bases unmatched: 9. Germline V gene sequence: CDR1 MNHNS, CDR2 SASEGT. The CDR3 is 13 residues long. This CDR3 reads CATTTGSRYEQYF. The DNA of the CDR3 is TGTGCCACCACGACAGGGTCTCGCTACGAGCAGTACTTC.

This chain connects TRBV5-5 to TRBJ1-1; D remains ambiguous. The germline V gene encodes CDR1 SGHKS and CDR2 YYEKEE (reference sequence). The CDR3 extends over 15 amino acids. The germline V and J ends were trimmed by 4 bases and 3 bases, with 16 bases remaining between them. The CDR3 nucleotides read TGTGCCAGCAGCCCAAACTGGGAGGATTACACTGAAGCTTTCTTT. Amino acid sequence: CASSPNWEDYTEAFF.

The genes are TRBV5-6 and TRBJ2-7; 10 bases are shared with TRBD2. CDR1 and CDR2 (germline): SGHDT, YYEEEE. V lost 4 bases and J lost 0; bases outside the gene matches: 13. This CDR3 is 18 amino acids long. The CDR3 protein is CASSPPGASGSPSYEQYF. CDR3 DNA sequence: TGTGCCAGCAGCCCCCCAGGGGCTAGCGGGAGCCCCTCCTACGAGCAGTACTTC.

In nucleotides, the CDR3 is TGTGCCAGCAGTGAACCCCAGGTCTACTCTGGGGCCAACGTCCTGACTTTC. As protein: CASSEPQVYSGANVLTF. J is TRBJ2-6 and V is TRBV6-1; no clear D gene. Germline values: CDR1 MNHNS, CDR2 SASEGT. Deletions cut 2 bases from V and 0 bases from J, with 11 bases between. CDR3 length equals 17 residues.

The chain links TRBV4-3 to TRBJ2-7; 10 bases agree with TRBD2. V lost 3 bases to trimming and J lost 7 bases; unmatched junction nucleotides: 9. This CDR3 contains 15 residues. Per germline, CDR1 LGHNA and CDR2 YSLEER. The CDR3 loop reads CASSHPSGRAKEQYF. CDR3 nucleotide sequence: TGCGCCAGCAGCCACCCCAGCGGGAGGGCGAAAGAGCAGTACTTC.

The V call is TRBV30, the J call TRBJ2-5; 8 nucleotides align to TRBD2. Germline V CDR1 and CDR2: GTSNPN, SVGIG (reference sequence). The length of the CDR3 is 14 residues. Trimming removed 4 bases from V and 3 bases from J; junction bases left unmatched: 7. The chain's CDR3 is CAWNSGNEEETQYF. CDR3 bases: TGTGCCTGGAATAGCGGGAACGAGGAAGAGACCCAGTACTTC.

The CDR3 DNA reads TGTGCCAGCAGTTACTGGGGGACTAGCGTTGACAATGAGCAGTTCTTC. The encoded protein is CASSYWGTSVDNEQFF. The chain is built from TRBV6-5 and TRBJ2-1; 10 positions agree with TRBD2. The CDR3 covers 16 residues. V shed 1 base, J shed 5 bases, and the junction held 5 bases outside the gene matches. Germline-derived CDR1 and CDR2 are MNHEY and SVGAGI.

Ten or more counts support this clone. V is TRBV10-3 and J is TRBJ1-6; 7 nucleotides match TRBD1. Germline loops: CDR1 ENHRY, CDR2 SYGVKD. The CDR3 runs to 12 residues. The trim removed 6 bases at V and 7 bases at J, leaving 0 bases unmatched. CDR3 DNA sequence: TGTGCCATCAGGACAGGGAATTCACCCCTCCACTTT. Amino acid sequence: CAIRTGNSPLHF.